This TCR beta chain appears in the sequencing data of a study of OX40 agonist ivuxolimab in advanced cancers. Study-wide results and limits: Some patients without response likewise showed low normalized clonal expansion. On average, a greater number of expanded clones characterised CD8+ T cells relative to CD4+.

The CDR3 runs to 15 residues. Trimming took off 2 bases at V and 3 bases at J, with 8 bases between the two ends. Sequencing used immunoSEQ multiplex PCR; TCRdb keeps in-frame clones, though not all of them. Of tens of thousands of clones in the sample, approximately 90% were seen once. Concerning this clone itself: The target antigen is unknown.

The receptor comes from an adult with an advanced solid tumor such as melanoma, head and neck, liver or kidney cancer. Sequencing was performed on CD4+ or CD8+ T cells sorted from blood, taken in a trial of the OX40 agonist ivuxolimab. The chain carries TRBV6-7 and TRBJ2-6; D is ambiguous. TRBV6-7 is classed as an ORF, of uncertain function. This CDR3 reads CASSYTVIGANVLTF. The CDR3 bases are TGTGCCAGCAGTTACACCGTAATTGGGGCCAACGTCCTGACTTTC.